The 5 T cell receptor beta chains below all came from one sample that was sequenced in a study of blood T cell repertoires in COVID-19. Method: immunoSEQ multiplex PCR; TCRdb's copy keeps in-frame clones and lacks some. This repertoire shows 230,000 or so clones, about 88% found once; its top ten account for less than 5%. Sequenced input: peripheral blood. The receptor set was obtained from a woman aged 40 to 50 who had recovered from COVID-19.

This rearrangement joins TRBV4-2 to TRBJ2-3; 10 bases agree with TRBD2. V lost 0 bases to trimming and J lost 6 bases; unmatched junction nucleotides: 9. From germline, CDR1 is LGHNA and CDR2 YNFKEQ. CDR3 length equals 17 residues. CDR3 DNA: TGTGCCAGCAGCCAAGATGATAGTAGCGGGGGGACTGATACGCAGTATTTT. Protein: CASSQDDSSGGTDTQYF.

The chain has TRBV18 and TRBJ2-4; 9 bases are shared with TRBD1. J gave up 7 bases and V 3 bases, and 16 bases lay outside the gene matches. Germline CDR1 is KGHSH and CDR2 is LQKENI. CDR3 length: 18 residues. CDR3 DNA: TGTGCCAGCTCACCTCTAGCCCGGGCCGGGACAGGGAGCAACATTCAGTACTTC. Residues: CASSPLARAGTGSNIQYF.

There are a few counts of this clone. This chain connects TRBV19 to TRBJ2-2, with 8 bases lining up with TRBD2. There are 13 residues in the CDR3. Losses at the gene ends were 4 bases for V and 7 bases for J; bases not matched to a gene: 2. Germline CDR1 reads LNHDA; CDR2 reads SQIVND (reference sequence). Here the CDR3 reads CASSSSGVGELFF. The CDR3 region has the DNA TGTGCCAGTAGTAGTAGCGGGGTCGGGGAGCTGTTTTTT.

The rearrangement uses TRBV7-9 and TRBJ1-4; 8 positions agree with TRBD1. CDR1 and CDR2 (germline): SEHNR, FQNEAQ (reference sequence). The V and J ends lost 5 bases and 7 bases, in that order; junction bases with no gene match: 9. The CDR3 has 15 residues. The chain's CDR3 is CASSPFGQGVEKLFF. CDR3 DNA sequence: TGTGCCAGCAGCCCTTTTGGACAGGGAGTTGAAAAACTGTTTTTT.

The genes are TRBV5-4 and TRBJ1-1; possible D gene TRBD1, 6 bases. V lost 4 bases and J 4 bases, leaving 14 bases between the germline ends. The germline V gene encodes CDR1 SGHNT and CDR2 YYREEE (reference sequence). The length of the CDR3 is 14 residues. CDR3 in amino acids: CASSIGGRITEAFF. In nucleotides, the CDR3 is TGTGCCAGCAGCATAGGGGGTCGGATCACTGAAGCTTTCTTT.